This TCR beta chain was recovered during a study of T cell clonality in common variable immunodeficiency (dated by TCRdb to the mid-2010s). Broad study findings and their caveats: Correlations between repertoire features and clinical complications were limited by patient heterogeneity within the CVID cohort. Fewer TCRbeta clones were shared among CVID subjects than among healthy controls (p < 0.0001). According to the authors, finding the cause of the higher clonality in CVID would require sequencing the repertoires of T cell subpopulations. CVID TCRbeta sequences reportedly showed fewer deletions and N-nucleotide insertions and lacked highly modified clones with 13 or more V deletions. Although equal DNA input was used, an average of roughly 80,000 unique sequences per sample was obtained for controls, compared with approximately 30,000 for CVID samples. TCRbeta clonality was higher in CVID subjects than in healthy controls (t-test p = 0.018), and the increase was most characteristic of about a third of subjects.

CVID was diagnosed by standard criteria: serum IgG, IgA and/or IgM reduced below normal range, plus specific antibody deficiency. The CVID group comprised some 45 subjects, approximately 15 female and approximately 30 male, aged 9 to 64 years with a mean age of around 40. Most CVID patients and most healthy controls were of Caucasian heritage. All CVID subjects had received replacement immunoglobulin therapy for at least one year at the time of study participation. When blood was collected, none of the CVID subjects were ill or on immunomodulatory or immunosuppressive medication. From each donor, about 5 to 8.5 ml of heparinized peripheral whole blood was collected. TCRbeta CDR3 repertoires were sequenced from genomic DNA of adults with common variable immune deficiency (CVID) and healthy adult controls. Diluted blood was density-centrifuged over Hypaque 1077 or Ficoll-Paque to isolate peripheral blood mononuclear cells. Genomic DNA was obtained from unsorted mononuclear cells through either Qiagen column purification or a centrifugation-based method.

CVID samples and control samples contributed equivalent amounts of genomic DNA as sequencing input. For every sample, a 60 bp segment covering the rearranged TCRbeta CDR3 region was amplified and then sequenced. TCRbeta amplification used the immunoSEQ assay, a bias-corrected multiplex PCR with high-throughput sequencing. For the original study's pipeline: Every unique nucleotide sequence counted as a clone and was annotated with V, D and J genes, copy number and frequency. Sequences were labeled productive if in frame, and non-productive if out of frame or containing stop codons. Clonality was calculated from Shannon's entropy as previously described. The predicted amino acid sequences of productive clones were used to derive mean CDR3 Kyte-Doolittle hydropathy. Using the R hclust function, scaled V gene usage was clustered hierarchically with Manhattan distance and complete linkage. Sharing of clones by CDR3 amino acid sequence was evaluated through resampling of 12 repertoires per group over 100 rounds. Repertoires were searched for 60 to 80 published EBV-specific and fewer than 300 published CMV-specific TCRbeta sequences. A couple of CVID samples that yielded fewer than 10,000 sequences were excluded from the analysis, so around 40 CVID repertoires were retained. In TCRdb, the immuneACCESS table is reduced to in-frame sequences with V and J assigned. These tables do not hold every clone; where another copy was compared, an unresolved V gene accounts for under half, and the others remain unexplained. D and trimming were read from the DNA, whereas the V and J calls and clone size are those reported in that table. This sample has about 34,000 clones, none of them a singleton. Together, the top ten hold 25% to 30% of the sample.

This clone was observed a few times. It has no known antigen specificity. The observed sequence ends 3 residues before the CDR3 terminus, with the missing tail filled in from the germline J gene. V is cut by 3 bases and J by 1 base, and the space between the germline ends is 9 bases. The CDR3 covers 14 residues, taking in both the cysteine and the phenylalanine. The DNA has 33 bases, all within the CDR3, and is read from base 1. CDR1 and CDR2, looked up from the germline V gene (reference sequence), are SEHNR and FQNEAQ. The V and J genes are TRBV7-9 and TRBJ1-2; possibly the D gene is TRBD1, per 6 matching bases. Sequenced material: peripheral blood mononuclear cells. This TCR was recovered from a human donor with common variable immunodeficiency. The CDR3 bases that were read are TGTGCCAGCAGCTTTTACAGGGATAACTATGGC. This codes for CASSFYRDNYG. In full, the CDR3 reads CASSFYRDNYGYTF.